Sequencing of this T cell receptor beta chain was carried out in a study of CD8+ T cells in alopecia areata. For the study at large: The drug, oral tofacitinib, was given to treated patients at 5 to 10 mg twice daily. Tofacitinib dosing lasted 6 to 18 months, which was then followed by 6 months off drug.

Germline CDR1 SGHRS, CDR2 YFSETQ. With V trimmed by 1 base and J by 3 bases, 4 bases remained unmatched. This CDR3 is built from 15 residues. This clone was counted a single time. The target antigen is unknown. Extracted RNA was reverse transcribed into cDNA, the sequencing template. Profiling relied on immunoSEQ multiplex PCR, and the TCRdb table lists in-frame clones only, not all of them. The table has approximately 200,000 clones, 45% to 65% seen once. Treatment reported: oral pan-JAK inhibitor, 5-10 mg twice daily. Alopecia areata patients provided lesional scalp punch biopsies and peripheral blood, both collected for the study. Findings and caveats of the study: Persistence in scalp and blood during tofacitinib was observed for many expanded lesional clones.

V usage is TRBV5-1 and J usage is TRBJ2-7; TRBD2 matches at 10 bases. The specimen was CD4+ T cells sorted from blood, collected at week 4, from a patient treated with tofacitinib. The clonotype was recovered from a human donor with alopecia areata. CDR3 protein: CASSLRASGGYEQYF. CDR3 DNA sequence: TGCGCCAGCAGCTTGCGGGCTAGCGGGGGCTACGAGCAGTACTTC.